The sample holds a few counts of the clone carrying this TCR beta chain. TCRdb used MiXCR to reprocess the RT-PCR reads, holding one entry per CDR3 protein. The sample has about 540,000 distinct CDR3 sequences; about 14% are singletons. This sample is drawn from a study of response to subunit inactivated influenza vaccine. Germline trimming cut 7 bases from V and 3 bases from J; bases unmatched to any gene: 15. Germline V CDR1 and CDR2: ENHRY, SYGVKD. The length of the CDR3 is 17 residues. Specimen: PBMCs from blood, collected about 13 days after vaccination. The genes are TRBV10-3 and TRBJ2-5, with 9 bases identical to TRBD1. This sequence was found in a man aged 45 to 65 who received an inactivated influenza vaccine. This chain's CDR3 is CAITPPPSGTGKETQYF. CDR3 nucleotide sequence: TGTGCCATCACGCCCCCTCCATCCGGGACAGGGAAAGAGACCCAGTACTTC.